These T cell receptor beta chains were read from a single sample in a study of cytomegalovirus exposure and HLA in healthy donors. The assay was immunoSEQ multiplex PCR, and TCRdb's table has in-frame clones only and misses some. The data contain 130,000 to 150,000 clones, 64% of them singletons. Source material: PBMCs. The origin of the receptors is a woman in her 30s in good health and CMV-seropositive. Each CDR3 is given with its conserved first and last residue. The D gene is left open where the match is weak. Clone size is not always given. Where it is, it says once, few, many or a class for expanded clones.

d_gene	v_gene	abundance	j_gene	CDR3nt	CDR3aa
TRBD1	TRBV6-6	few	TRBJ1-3	TGTGCCAGCAGTTACTCTCCAGGGGGCGCTGGAAACACCATATATTTT	CASSYSPGGAGNTIYF
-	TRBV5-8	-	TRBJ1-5	TGTGCCAGCAGCCGCCGAGGGGGGGGCGAGAATCAGCCCCAGCATTTT	CASSRRGGGENQPQHF
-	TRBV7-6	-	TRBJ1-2	TGTGCCAGCAGCTCGAGAAGTGACGGGTCCTCGTATGGCTACACCTTC	CASSSRSDGSSYGYTF
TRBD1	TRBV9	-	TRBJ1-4	TGTGCCAGCAGCGTAGACCCTCTCGACGGGACAGTTAATGAAAAACTGTTTTTT	CASSVDPLDGTVNEKLFF
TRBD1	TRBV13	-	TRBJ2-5	TGTGCCAGCAGCGTCGGGACAGGAGAATCGGGGGAGACCCAGTACTTC	CASSVGTGESGETQYF
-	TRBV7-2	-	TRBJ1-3	TGTGCCAGCAGCGTCCTGGGGCTAACTGGAAACACCATATATTTT	CASSVLGLTGNTIYF
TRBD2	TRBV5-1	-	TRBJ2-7	TGCGCCAGCAGCTTGATGCAGCGGGGGGACGAGCAGTACTTC	CASSLMQRGDEQYF
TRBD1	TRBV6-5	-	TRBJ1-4	TGTGCCAGCAGCCGGGACAGGGGAGAAAAACTGTTTTTT	CASSRDRGEKLFF
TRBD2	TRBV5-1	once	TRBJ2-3	TGCGCCAGCGCCAAAACTTGGACTAGCGGGGGGAAACTCACAAGCACAGATACGCAGTATTTT	CASAKTWTSGGKLTSTDTQYF
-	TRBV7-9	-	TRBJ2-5	TGTGCCAGCAGCCCTCAAGAGACCCAGTACTTC	CASSPQETQYF
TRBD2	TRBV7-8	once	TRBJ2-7	TGTGCCAGCAGCTTAGCGCTAGCGGGAGGGCCTAGCTACGAGCAGTACTTC	CASSLALAGGPSYEQYF
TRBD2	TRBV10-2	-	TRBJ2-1	TGCGCCAGCAGCTTTCTAGCGGGAGAGCAGTTCTTC	CASSFLAGEQFF
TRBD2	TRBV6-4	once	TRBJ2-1	TGTGCCAGCAGTGCCAGCGGGACCTACAATGAGCAGTTCTTC	CASSASGTYNEQFF
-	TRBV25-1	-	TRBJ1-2	TGTGCCAGCAGTGAATACTCCCGAGGAAAATATGGCTACACCTTC	CASSEYSRGKYGYTF
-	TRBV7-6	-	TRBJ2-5	TGTGCCAGCAGCTTACTCTACCAAGAGACCCAGTACTTC	CASSLLYQETQYF
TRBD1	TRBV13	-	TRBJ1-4	TGTGCCAGCAGCCACAGGGGGGGGACAGATAATGAAAAACTGTTTTTT	CASSHRGGTDNEKLFF
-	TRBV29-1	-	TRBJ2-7	TGCAGCGTTGAAAGGACAGAAGACTACGAGCAGTACTTC	CSVERTEDYEQYF
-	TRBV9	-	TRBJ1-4	TGTGCCAGCAGCGTGGGGCCCGGATCGACTAATGAAAAACTGTTTTTT	CASSVGPGSTNEKLFF
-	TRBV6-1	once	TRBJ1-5	TGTGCCGGCAGACAGGAGAACAATCAGCCCCAGCATTTT	CAGRQENNQPQHF
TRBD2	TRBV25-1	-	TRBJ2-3	TGTGCCAGCAGTGAATACTCGAACGGGGGGGGTACGCAGTATTTT	CASSEYSNGGGTQYF
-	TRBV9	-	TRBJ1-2	TGTGCCAGCAGCGTTAATCCGGTGGAGTATGGCTACACCTTC	CASSVNPVEYGYTF
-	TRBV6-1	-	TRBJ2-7	TGTGCCAGCAGTGACAGGGGAGTTGGCTACGAGCAGTACTTC	CASSDRGVGYEQYF
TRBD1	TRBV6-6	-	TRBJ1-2	TGTGCCAGCAGTTCATCGACAGGGGGCTGGTTTCCCTTC	CASSSSTGGWFPF
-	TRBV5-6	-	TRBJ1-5	TGTGCCAGCAGCTCCCGCGGGGCGCGGGGCAATCAGCCCCAGCATTTT	CASSSRGARGNQPQHF
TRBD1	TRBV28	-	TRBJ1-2	TGTGCCAGCAGTTTGGGACAGGGGAACTATGGCTACACCTTC	CASSLGQGNYGYTF
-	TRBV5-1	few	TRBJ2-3	TGCGCCAGCAGCTTGGGTGTGGCCCAGGGAGGAGATACGCAGTATTTT	CASSLGVAQGGDTQYF
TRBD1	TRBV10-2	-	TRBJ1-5	TGCGCCAGCACGCCGGGACAGGGGCCTGGTCGGCCCCAGCATTTT	CASTPGQGPGRPQHF
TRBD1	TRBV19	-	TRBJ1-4	TGTGCTAGTAGTATCAGGGGGGACGAAAAACTGTTTTTT	CASSIRGDEKLFF
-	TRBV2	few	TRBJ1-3	TGTGCCAGCACCCTAGACAGTTTCAGAAACACCATATATTTT	CASTLDSFRNTIYF
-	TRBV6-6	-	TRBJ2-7	TGTGCCAGCAGTGCTGAAAGACCCCCGGGGGAGCAGTACTTC	CASSAERPPGEQYF
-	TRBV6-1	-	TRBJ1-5	TGTGCCAGCAGTGAACAAAGAGCGAGCAATCAGCCCCAGCATTTT	CASSEQRASNQPQHF
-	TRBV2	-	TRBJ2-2	TGTGCCAGCAGCGAGAGGAACACCGGGGAGCTGTTTTTT	CASSERNTGELFF
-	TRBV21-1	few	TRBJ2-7	TGTGCCAGCACAGGGGGGTGTAGCAGCGAGCAGTACTTC	CASTGGCSSEQYF
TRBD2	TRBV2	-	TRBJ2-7	TGTGCCAGCAGCGCCCCCGGACTAGCGGTCCCCTACGAGCAGTACTTC	CASSAPGLAVPYEQYF
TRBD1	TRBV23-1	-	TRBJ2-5	TGCGCCAGCTGGTACAGGGGGGTAAGGAAGACCCAGTACTTC	CASWYRGVRKTQYF
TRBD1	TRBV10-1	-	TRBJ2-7	TGCGCCAGCAGCAAAATCCCGGGACAGGGAAGATACTTC	CASSKIPGQGRYF
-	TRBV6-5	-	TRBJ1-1	TGTGCCAGCAGTTTGGGAGCGTCGAACACTGAAGCTTTCTTT	CASSLGASNTEAFF
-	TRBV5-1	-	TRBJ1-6	TGCGCCAGCAGTCTTGGGCTAAATAATTCACCCCTCCACTTT	CASSLGLNNSPLHF
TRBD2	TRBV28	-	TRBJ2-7	TGTGCCAGCATCTTCCGGGGAACGGGAGGCGAGCAGTACTTC	CASIFRGTGGEQYF
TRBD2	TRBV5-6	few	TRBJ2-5	TGTGCCAGCAGCTTGGCGGGGGGGTCGGAGACCCAGTACTTC	CASSLAGGSETQYF
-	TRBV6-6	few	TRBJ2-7	TGTGCCAGCAGTTTGGGAGGGGGCTCCTACGAGCAGTACTTC	CASSLGGGSYEQYF